Following are 32 T cell receptor beta chains from one sample sequenced in a study of human T cells and chemical hapten exposure. TCRdb reanalysed the RACE reads using MiXCR and keeps one entry per CDR3 protein. The table has fewer than 80,000 distinct CDR3 sequences, under 13% seen once; the top ten hold around 6.8%. Time point given: patch test 2, 6 weeks after DPC sensitization. Noted treatment: therapeutic diphenylcyclopropenone sensitization with weekly scalp DPC. This specimen was whole blood, taken in connection with sensitization to the hapten diphenylcyclopropenone (DPC). The receptor set was obtained from a woman aged 50 to 60 with alopecia areata. Some clones in this sample may be carry-over from other donors' samples.

This clonotype was recorded many times. The chain employs TRBV29-1 and TRBJ1-5, with 9 nucleotides matching TRBD1. After removal of 4 bases from V and 7 bases from J, the junction contained 2 bases not matched to a gene. This CDR3 has 12 amino acids. CDR1 is SQVTM, CDR2 ANQGSEA, per germline. This chain's CDR3 is CSVADRGQPQHF. CDR3 sequence (DNA): TGCAGCGTTGCGGACAGGGGCCAGCCCCAGCATTTT.

At least ten counts were recorded for this clonotype. The V gene is TRBV20-1, the J gene TRBJ1-5; D remains unclear. The germline V gene encodes CDR1 DFQATT and CDR2 SNEGSKA (reference sequence). The V end lost 3 bases, the J end lost 2 bases, and 8 bases lay between the germline ends. The CDR3 extends over 13 amino acids. The CDR3 is CSARVGGNQPQHF. The CDR3 DNA is TGCAGTGCTAGGGTCGGAGGCAATCAGCCCCAGCATTTT.

The chain links TRBV20-1 to TRBJ1-5; 9 bases are shared with TRBD1. The CDR3 spans 14 residues. Trimming at V came to 5 bases and at J to 7 bases, leaving 9 bases not matched to a gene. Germline V gene data show CDR1 as DFQATT and CDR2 as SNEGSKA (reference sequence). In DNA, the CDR3 is TGCAGTGCTTCACAGGGGGCGTCGGGACAGCCCCAGCATTTT. It encodes CSASQGASGQPQHF.

This clonotype was recorded many times. The gene calls are TRBV11-1 and TRBJ1-1; 7 bases are a match to TRBD1. Trimming cost V 5 bases and J 3 bases; bases outside gene matches: 12. The CDR3 sequence is 16 residues long. Germline lookup yields CDR1 SGHAT and CDR2 FQDESV (reference sequence). CDR3 sequence reads: CASSPQTGLLDTEAFF. The CDR3 DNA sequence: TGTGCCAGCAGCCCCCAGACAGGGCTGTTGGACACTGAAGCTTTCTTT. The complete variable domain, with remaining parts taken from reference TRBV11-1 and TRBJ1-1, reads EAEVAQSPRYKITEKSQAVAFWCDPISGHATLYWYRQILGQGPELLVQFQDESVVDDSQLPKDRFSAERLKGVDSTLKIQPAELGDSAMYLCASSPQTGLLDTEAFFGQGTRLTVV.

The chain joins TRBV7-2 to TRBJ1-1; D not certain. The CDR3 is 13 residues long. The germline V gene encodes CDR1 SGHTA and CDR2 FQGNSA. V lost 3 bases and J 4 bases, leaving 9 bases between the germline ends. DNA for the CDR3: TGTGCCAGCAGCTTTAGGTGGGTCACTGAAGCTTTCTTT. Translation gives CASSFRWVTEAFF.

Ten or more counts support this clonotype. J is TRBJ2-2 and V is TRBV7-9, with D tentatively TRBD2 (6 bases). Trimming shortened V by 10 bases and J by 0 bases, and 12 bases separated the two germline ends. The CDR3 has 14 residues. Germline values: CDR1 SEHNR, CDR2 FQNEAQ (reference sequence). The CDR3 region has the DNA TGTGCCACCTCCTTAGCGGCGAACACCGGGGAGCTGTTTTTT. It encodes CATSLAANTGELFF.

In this sample, this clonotype turned up a few times. V usage is TRBV28 and J usage is TRBJ2-5; 8 nucleotides agree with TRBD2. V gave up 5 bases and J gave up 4 bases; unmatched junction bases: 6. The CDR3 sequence is 14 residues long. From germline, CDR1 is MDHEN and CDR2 SYDVKM. CDR3 in amino acids: CASSKSGSLETQYF. In DNA, the CDR3 is TGTGCCAGCAGTAAAAGCGGGAGTCTAGAGACCCAGTACTTC.

This clonotype was seen repeatedly, ten times or more. The V call is TRBV6-6, the J call TRBJ1-2; 7 bases map to TRBD1. The CDR3 runs 14 residues. Losses at the gene ends were 6 bases for V and 0 bases for J; bases not matched to a gene: 4. From germline, CDR1 is MNHNY and CDR2 SVGAGI (reference sequence). CDR3 sequence (DNA): TGTGCCAGCAGAACAGGGGATTCTAACTATGGCTACACCTTC. Its protein product is CASRTGDSNYGYTF.

This clonotype was counted between two and nine times. The genes are TRBV20-1 and TRBJ2-7; a possible D gene is TRBD2 (6 bases). The CDR3 runs to 13 residues. From germline, CDR1 is DFQATT and CDR2 SNEGSKA (reference sequence). V lost 5 bases and J lost 6, with 17 bases in between. DNA of the CDR3: TGCAGTGCTTACGGGACTTCCCCTACCGAGCAGTACTTC. Translation: CSAYGTSPTEQYF.

This clonotype has at least ten counts. The chain links TRBV20-1 to TRBJ2-2; TRBD2 is a possible D gene (5 bases). Germline values: CDR1 DFQATT, CDR2 SNEGSKA (reference sequence). The V end was cut by 2 bases, the J end by 0 bases, with 7 bases between. This CDR3 comprises 14 residues. Here the CDR3 DNA reads TGCAGTGCTAGATCTAGCACGAACACCGGGGAGCTGTTTTTT. It codes for CSARSSTNTGELFF.

Notes on this clonotype: Since a much larger clone is just one base distant, this may be a read error. This chain links TRBV9 with TRBJ2-3; tentatively, D is TRBD1 or TRBD2 (5 bases each). Germline CDR1 and CDR2: SGDLS and YYNGEE. The CDR3 has 15 residues. CDR3 DNA: TGTGCCAGCAGCGTAGTCTGGGGGAACGCAGATACGCGGTATTTT. Translation: CASSVVWGNADTRYF.

This clonotype was seen a handful of times. The V call is TRBV3-1, the J call TRBJ2-2; 13 nucleotides align to TRBD2. The trim removed 4 bases at V and 7 bases at J, leaving 9 bases unmatched. The CDR3 contains 17 residues. From germline, CDR1 is LGHDT and CDR2 YNNKEL (reference sequence). Written as DNA, the CDR3 is TGTGCCAGCAGCCCGCGGACTAGCGGGAGTCCCAGCGGGGAGCTGTTTTTT. This gives the protein CASSPRTSGSPSGELFF.

This clonotype showed up just a few times. The CDR3 loop is CSVEQGHTEAFF. CDR3 nucleotide sequence: TGCAGCGTTGAGCAGGGGCACACTGAAGCTTTCTTT. The V call is TRBV29-1, the J call TRBJ1-1; D possibly corresponds to TRBD1 (6 bases). The CDR3 has 12 residues. The germline CDR1 and CDR2 sequences are SQVTM and ANQGSEA. Trimming removed 3 bases from V and 3 bases from J, with 8 bases in between.

This clonotype was seen ten or more times. The genes are TRBV10-1 and TRBJ1-4, with D maybe TRBD1 (6 bases). Between the trimmed V and J ends, which lost 2 bases and 8 bases, there was a span of 12 bases. Germline CDR1 WNHNN, CDR2 SYGVQD (reference sequence). The CDR3 runs 14 residues. CDR3 region: CASSENREGEKLFF. CDR3 coding DNA: TGCGCCAGCAGTGAGAACAGGGAGGGCGAAAAACTGTTTTTT.

The gene calls are TRBV10-3 and TRBJ2-7; D uncertain. The CDR3 is 11 amino acids. Germline assignment: CDR1 ENHRY and CDR2 SYGVKD. V was clipped by 5 bases and J by 5 bases, with 7 bases between them. The CDR3 reads CAISQFDEQYF. The CDR3 DNA sequence: TGTGCCATCAGTCAATTCGACGAGCAGTACTTC.

This clonotype was recorded a few times. CDR3 amino acids: CASSPSQGFQNTGELFF. CDR3 in DNA: TGTGCCAGCTCACCATCACAGGGATTCCAGAACACCGGGGAGCTGTTTTTT. The V and J genes are TRBV18 and TRBJ2-2; tentative D call: TRBD1 (6 bases). Trimming shortened V by 2 bases and J by 1 base, and 14 bases separated the two germline ends. The CDR3 contains 17 residues. Germline loops: CDR1 KGHSH, CDR2 LQKENI.

This chain joins TRBV29-1 and TRBJ1-5; the D is unclear. Between the trimmed V and J ends, which lost 4 bases and 1 base, there was a span of 5 bases. This CDR3 comprises 12 residues. CDR1 and CDR2 from the germline V gene are SQVTM and ANQGSEA. This CDR3 is CSVGGSNQPQHF. CDR3 DNA sequence: TGCAGCGTTGGGGGAAGCAATCAGCCCCAGCATTTT.

This clonotype was seen repeatedly, ten times or more. This chain uses TRBV11-2 with TRBJ2-3; D is possibly TRBD2 (6 bases). The CDR3 is made up of 19 amino acids. V lost 3 bases, J lost 3 bases, and 25 bases lay in between. Germline CDR1 and CDR2: SGHAT and FQNNGV. CDR3 in DNA: TGTGCCAGCAGCTTCTTATTAGGGTCTCGCGGGATTCGGACAGATACGCAGTATTTT. The encoded protein is CASSFLLGSRGIRTDTQYF. Supplemented by reference TRBV11-2 and TRBJ2-3, the full variable domain reads EAGVAQSPRYKIIEKRQSVAFWCNPISGHATLYWYQQILGQGPKLLIQFQNNGVVDDSQLPKDRFSAERLKGVDSTLKIQPAKLEDSAVYLCASSFLLGSRGIRTDTQYFGPGTRLTVL.

The chain joins TRBV27 to TRBJ2-7; D ambiguous. With 3 bases removed from V and 4 bases from J, the gap between germline ends came to 10 bases. The germline CDR1 and CDR2 sequences are MNHEY and SMNVEV (reference sequence). This CDR3 region has 13 residues. In DNA, the CDR3 is TGTGCCAGCAGTTTTGTGGACGGATACGAGCAGTACTTC. It translates to CASSFVDGYEQYF.

This clonotype showed up just a few times. CDR3 in DNA: TGCAGTGCGGGGGCAGCTACCCAAGAGACCCAGTACTTC. Translation gives CSAGAATQETQYF. The gene calls are TRBV20-1 and TRBJ2-5; D is perhaps TRBD1 (6 bases). V was pared by 6 bases and J by 1 base, with 12 bases between. Germline CDR1 and CDR2: DFQATT and SNEGSKA (reference sequence). This CDR3 is built from 13 residues.

The table lists this clonotype with many counts. V is TRBV20-1 and J is TRBJ2-2; maybe TRBD1 (5 bases). The ends were cut back, 3 bases at V and 6 bases at J, with 20 bases in the middle. The germline V gene has CDR1 DFQATT and CDR2 SNEGSKA (reference sequence). This CDR3 region has 16 residues. CDR3 residues: CSASGRRAYGAGELFF. The CDR3 nucleotides read TGCAGTGCTAGTGGTCGCAGGGCGTATGGGGCCGGGGAGCTGTTTTTT.

The chain has TRBV27 and TRBJ1-6, with D hard to call. Germline V gene data show CDR1 as MNHEY and CDR2 as SMNVEV (reference sequence). The CDR3 has 15 residues. Trimming left V 3 bases short and J 6 bases short, with 12 bases between. The CDR3 region is CASSFQAAPNSPLHF. The DNA for the CDR3 is TGTGCCAGCAGTTTCCAGGCCGCGCCTAATTCACCCCTCCACTTT.

The table lists this clonotype with a few counts. This chain connects TRBV29-1 to TRBJ2-7, with D unclear. V lost 6 bases and J 2 bases, leaving 17 bases between the germline ends. The germline V gene encodes CDR1 SQVTM and CDR2 ANQGSEA. The CDR3 spans 14 residues. The CDR3 bases are TGCAGCGTCTACTCCTCGGACGGTCCCTACGAGCAGTACTTC. As protein: CSVYSSDGPYEQYF.

This clonotype was seen more than once but under ten times. The chain links TRBV20-1 to TRBJ2-5; a weak D match, TRBD1 (5 bases). Trimming stripped 5 bases from V and 1 base from J, with 17 bases between. The CDR3 runs 15 residues. CDR1 and CDR2 from the germline V gene are DFQATT and SNEGSKA (reference sequence). The CDR3 DNA follows: TGCAGTGCTGAAAAACAGGCCTCGGTCCAAGAGACCCAGTACTTC. This encodes CSAEKQASVQETQYF.

This clonotype was recorded at least ten times. The CDR3 DNA follows: TGTGCCAGCAGCGTGACAGGGGGCGCGACAGATACGCAGTATTTT. Translated, it gives CASSVTGGATDTQYF. The chain recombines TRBV7-9 with TRBJ2-3, with 10 bases lining up with TRBD1. V dropped 5 bases and J dropped 3; count of bases not matched to a gene: 5. The CDR3 is 15 residues long. From germline, CDR1 is SEHNR and CDR2 FQNEAQ (reference sequence).

This clonotype was counted many times. V gene TRBV6-6 combines with J gene TRBJ2-5, with 10 bases lining up with TRBD2. Germline CDR1 reads MNHNY; CDR2 reads SVGAGI (reference sequence). With V trimmed by 5 bases and J by 1 base, 7 bases remained unmatched. This CDR3 is built from 16 residues. For the CDR3, the DNA is TGTGCCAGCAGTCACCAACTAGCGGGGCTCCAAGAGACCCAGTACTTC. Protein: CASSHQLAGLQETQYF.

J is TRBJ2-3 and V is TRBV14, with D perhaps matching TRBD2 (5 bases). V was shortened by 3 bases and J by 7 bases, with 11 bases between the two germline ends. The CDR3 is 13 amino acids. CDR1 SGHDN and CDR2 FVKESK come from the germline V gene. Here the CDR3 DNA reads TGTGCCAGCAGCCAGACTATCCCTAATACGCAGTATTTT. Protein sequence: CASSQTIPNTQYF.

This clonotype was found many times. The CDR3 protein is CAILGGTEAFF. The CDR3 DNA reads TGTGCCATACTCGGGGGCACTGAAGCTTTCTTT. The chain couples TRBV6-6 to TRBJ1-1; weak D call: TRBD1 (5 bases). The CDR3 has 11 amino acids. Germline CDR1 and CDR2: MNHNY and SVGAGI (reference sequence). Deletions cut 10 bases from V and 4 bases from J, with 10 bases between.

V and J are TRBV29-1 and TRBJ2-7; D is possibly TRBD1 (5 bases). The CDR3 consists of 13 residues. In germline, CDR1 is SQVTM, CDR2 ANQGSEA. Trimming stripped 4 bases from V and 2 bases from J, with 12 bases between. The CDR3, as DNA: TGCAGCGTTGCCACGCGACAGACCTACGAGCAGTACTTC. Protein product: CSVATRQTYEQYF.

In this sample, this clonotype turned up a few times. The chain joins TRBV2 to TRBJ2-5; the D is unclear. The CDR3 runs to 13 residues. Germline CDR1 SNHLY, CDR2 FYNNEI. V lost 2 bases, J lost 5 bases, and 9 bases lay in between. The CDR3 region is CASSERALETQYF. CDR3 bases: TGTGCCAGCAGTGAAAGGGCCCTGGAGACCCAGTACTTC.

The rearrangement links TRBV5-8 to TRBJ2-7; D may match TRBD1 or TRBD2 (5 bases each). This CDR3 is built from 16 residues. CDR1 and CDR2 (germline): SGHTS, YDEGEE. Trimming pared 7 bases from V and 2 bases from J, leaving 22 bases between. The CDR3 DNA follows: TGTGCCAGCTCCCCGGGGCCCGCGCGGGTTACCTACGAGCAGTACTTC. It yields the protein CASSPGPARVTYEQYF.

In this sample, this clonotype turned up many times. The chain has TRBV20-1 and TRBJ2-7; D is perhaps TRBD1 (6 bases). This CDR3 is 14 amino acids long. The V gene lost 3 bases and the J gene lost 0 bases, with 12 bases spanning the gap. Germline values: CDR1 DFQATT, CDR2 SNEGSKA (reference sequence). CDR3 loop: CSARSDRTSYEQYF. In DNA, the CDR3 is TGCAGTGCTAGGTCGGACAGAACCTCCTACGAGCAGTACTTC.